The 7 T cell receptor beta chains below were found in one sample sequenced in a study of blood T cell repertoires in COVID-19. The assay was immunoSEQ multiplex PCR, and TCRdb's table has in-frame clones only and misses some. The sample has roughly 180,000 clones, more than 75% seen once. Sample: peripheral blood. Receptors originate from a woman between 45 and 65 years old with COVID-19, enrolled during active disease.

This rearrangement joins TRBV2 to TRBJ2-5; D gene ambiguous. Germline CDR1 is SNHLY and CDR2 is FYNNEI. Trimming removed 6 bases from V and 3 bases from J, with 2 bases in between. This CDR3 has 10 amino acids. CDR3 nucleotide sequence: TGTGCCAGCAGCAAAGAGACCCAGTACTTC. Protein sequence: CASSKETQYF.

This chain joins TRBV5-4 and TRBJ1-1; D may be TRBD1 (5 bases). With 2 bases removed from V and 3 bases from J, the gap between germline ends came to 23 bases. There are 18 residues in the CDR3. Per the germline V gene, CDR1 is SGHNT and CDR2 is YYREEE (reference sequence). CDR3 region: CASSFGRSLIGGDTEAFF. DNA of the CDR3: TGTGCCAGCAGCTTTGGGAGGAGCCTGATTGGAGGGGACACTGAAGCTTTCTTT.

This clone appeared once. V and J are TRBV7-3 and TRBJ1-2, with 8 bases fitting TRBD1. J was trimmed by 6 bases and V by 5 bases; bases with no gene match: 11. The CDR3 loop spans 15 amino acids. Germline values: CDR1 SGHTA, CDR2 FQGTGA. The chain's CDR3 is CASSPGLDRANGYTF. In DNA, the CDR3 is TGTGCCAGCAGCCCCGGTCTGGACAGGGCAAATGGCTACACCTTC.

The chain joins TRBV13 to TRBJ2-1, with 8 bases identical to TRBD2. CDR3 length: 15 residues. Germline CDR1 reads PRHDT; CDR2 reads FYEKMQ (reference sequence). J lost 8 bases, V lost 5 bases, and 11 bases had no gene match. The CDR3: CASSGYSGDGHEQFF. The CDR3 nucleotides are TGTGCCAGCAGCGGATATAGCGGGGACGGGCATGAGCAGTTCTTC.

CDR3 in amino acids: CASSIAPATGGRQETQYF. The CDR3, as DNA: TGTGCCAGTAGTATTGCCCCCGCGACAGGGGGAAGACAAGAGACCCAGTACTTC. The V and J genes are TRBV19 and TRBJ2-5, with 9 bases fitting TRBD1. The CDR3 is made up of 18 amino acids. J lost 2 bases, V lost 3 bases, and 13 bases had no gene match. Germline CDR1 LNHDA, CDR2 SQIVND (reference sequence).

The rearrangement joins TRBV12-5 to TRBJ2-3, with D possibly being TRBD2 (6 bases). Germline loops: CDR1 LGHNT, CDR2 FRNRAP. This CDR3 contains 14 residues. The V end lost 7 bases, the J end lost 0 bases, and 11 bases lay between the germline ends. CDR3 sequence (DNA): TGTGCTAGTGCCGACGGGACTAGCACAGATACGCAGTATTTT. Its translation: CASADGTSTDTQYF.

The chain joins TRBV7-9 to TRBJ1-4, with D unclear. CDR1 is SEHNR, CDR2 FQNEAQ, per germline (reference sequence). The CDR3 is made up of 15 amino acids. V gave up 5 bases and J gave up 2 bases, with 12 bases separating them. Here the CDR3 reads CASSPLLSTNEKLFF. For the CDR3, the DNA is TGTGCCAGCAGCCCCCTCTTGAGCACTAATGAAAAACTGTTTTTT.